The present entry profiles one TCR beta chain with its context. The data stem from a study of blood T cell repertoires in COVID-19. About the research overall: Acute and convalescent COVID-19 specimens originated in the United States, Italy and Spain. Sources were T cells, B-cell-depleted T cells, or PBMCs; the material itself was cDNA or gDNA.

In the authors' methods: The assay estimated nucleated cells by amplifying reference gene primers. Sequenced by immunoSEQ multiplex PCR; TCRdb stores in-frame clones only, minus some. Clonal size and the V and J genes are those of that table, whereas D and trimming came from the DNA. This table holds around 78,000 clones, 75% to 90% found once. The CDR3 consists of 18 residues. V was pared by 3 bases and J by 1 base, with 19 bases between. Germline lookup yields CDR1 KGHSH and CDR2 LQKENI. The chain uses TRBV18 and TRBJ2-1; possible D gene TRBD2, 6 bases. Sequencing was performed on peripheral blood. This sequence was found in a man in his forties or fifties with active or convalescent COVID-19. Here the CDR3 reads CASSPGLKLARSYNEQFF. CDR3 nucleotides: TGTGCCAGCTCACCTGGGCTAAAACTAGCTAGGTCCTACAATGAGCAGTTCTTC.